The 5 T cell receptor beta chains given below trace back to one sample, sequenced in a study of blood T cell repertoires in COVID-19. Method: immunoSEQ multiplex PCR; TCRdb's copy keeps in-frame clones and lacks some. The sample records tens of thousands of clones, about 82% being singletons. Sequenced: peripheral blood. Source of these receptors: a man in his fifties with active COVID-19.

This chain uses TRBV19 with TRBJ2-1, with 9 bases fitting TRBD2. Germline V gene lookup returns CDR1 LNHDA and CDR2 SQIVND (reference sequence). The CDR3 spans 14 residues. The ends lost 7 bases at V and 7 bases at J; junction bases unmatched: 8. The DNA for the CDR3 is TGTGCCAGTAAAAACGCGGGAGGGTTTAATGAGCAGTTCTTC. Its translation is CASKNAGGFNEQFF.

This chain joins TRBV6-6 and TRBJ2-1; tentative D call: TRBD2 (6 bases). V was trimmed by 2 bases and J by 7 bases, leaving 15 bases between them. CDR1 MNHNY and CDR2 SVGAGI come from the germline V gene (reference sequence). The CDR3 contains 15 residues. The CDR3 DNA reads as TGTGCCAGCAGTTACGCGGGGATGGGGGGAAATGAGCAGTTCTTC. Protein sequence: CASSYAGMGGNEQFF.

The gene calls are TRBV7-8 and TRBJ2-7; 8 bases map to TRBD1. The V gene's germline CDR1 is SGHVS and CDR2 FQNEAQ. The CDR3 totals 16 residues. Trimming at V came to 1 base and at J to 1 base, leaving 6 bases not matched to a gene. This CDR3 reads CASSLGRTGPSYEQYF. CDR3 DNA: TGTGCCAGCAGCTTAGGAAGGACAGGGCCATCCTACGAGCAGTACTTC.

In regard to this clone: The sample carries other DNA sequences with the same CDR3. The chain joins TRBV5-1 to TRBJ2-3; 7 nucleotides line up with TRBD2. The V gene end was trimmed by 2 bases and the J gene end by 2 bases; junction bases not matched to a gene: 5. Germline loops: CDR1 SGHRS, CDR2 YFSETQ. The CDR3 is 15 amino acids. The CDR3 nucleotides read TGCGCCAGCAGCTTTGGGCTAGCGGACACAGATACGCAGTATTTT. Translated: CASSFGLADTDTQYF.

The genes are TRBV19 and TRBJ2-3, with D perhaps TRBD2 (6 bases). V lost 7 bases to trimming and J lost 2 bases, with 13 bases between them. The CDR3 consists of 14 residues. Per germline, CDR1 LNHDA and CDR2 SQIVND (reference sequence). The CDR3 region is CASKVGGNTDTQYF. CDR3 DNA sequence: TGTGCCAGTAAAGTAGGAGGGAACACAGATACGCAGTATTTT.